What follows are 30 T cell receptor beta chains derived from one specimen sequenced in a study of CD8+ T cells in alopecia areata. Following extraction, RNA underwent reverse transcription to cDNA, which served as the sequencing template. Assay: immunoSEQ multiplex PCR; the TCRdb copy retains only in-frame clones and omits some. The sample consists of 110,000 to 150,000 clones, around 50% of them appearing once. Stated treatment: oral pan-JAK inhibitor, 5-10 mg twice daily. The sample in question was CD8+ T cells sorted from blood, obtained at week 4, from a patient treated with tofacitinib. The receptor source for this set is a human donor with alopecia areata.

The V gene is TRBV18, the J gene TRBJ2-6, with D possibly matching TRBD1 (6 bases). CDR3 size: 16 residues. Germline assignment: CDR1 KGHSH and CDR2 LQKENI. Trimming took off 2 bases at V and 0 bases at J, with 8 bases between the two ends. The CDR3 coding sequence is TGTGCCAGCTCACCAGACAGGCACTCTGGGGCCAACGTCCTGACTTTC. Its translation is CASSPDRHSGANVLTF.

The rearrangement links TRBV4-3 to TRBJ1-1, with TRBD1 matching 7 bases. The length of the CDR3 is 16 residues. Germline loops: CDR1 LGHNA, CDR2 YSLEER. V trimming: 0 bases; J trimming: 4 bases; junction bases outside the gene matches: 8. Here the CDR3 DNA reads TGCGCCAGCAGCCAAGATCTAGAGGGGGCCCTCACTGAAGCTTTCTTT. It codes for CASSQDLEGALTEAFF.

V and J are TRBV29-1 and TRBJ2-3, with D possibly TRBD2 on 5 matching bases. The CDR3 runs to 12 residues. Germline-derived CDR1 and CDR2 are SQVTM and ANQGSEA. The V gene lost 3 bases and the J gene lost 9 bases, with 13 bases spanning the gap. CDR3 residues: CSVDPGEETQYF. CDR3 nucleotides: TGCAGCGTTGATCCCGGGGAAGAGACGCAGTATTTT.

Regarding this clone: The junction differs from germline at one of its ends, possibly a read error. V and J are TRBV11-2 and TRBJ2-7, with TRBD1 matching 10 bases. Germline-derived CDR1 and CDR2 are SGHAT and FQNNGV. The CDR3 is 15 amino acids. DNA of the CDR3: TGCGCCAGCAGCCCCGGACAGGGGGAAGGATACGAGCAGTACTTC. Amino acids: CASSPGQGEGYEQYF.

This clone came up a few times. The V and J genes are TRBV27 and TRBJ2-2; D gene uncertain. Trimming removed 7 bases at V and 5 bases at J, with 8 bases between. CDR3 length: 12 residues. The germline gives CDR1 MNHEY, CDR2 SMNVEV (reference sequence). The CDR3 DNA follows: TGTGCCAGCAAGGAGAGGACCGGGGAGCTGTTTTTT. This sequence encodes CASKERTGELFF.

This clone has a handful of counts. The chain carries TRBV5-1 and TRBJ1-1; D is unresolved. Germline lookup yields CDR1 SGHRS and CDR2 YFSETQ. The CDR3 sequence is 13 residues long. V was shortened by 6 bases and J by 3 bases, with 12 bases between the two germline ends. CDR3: CASTTRSDTEAFF. Here the CDR3 DNA reads TGCGCCAGCACCACGCGGAGCGACACTGAAGCTTTCTTT.

J is TRBJ1-2 and V is TRBV7-9, with D possibly being TRBD1 (5 bases). CDR3 length: 14 residues. Trimming left V 5 bases short and J 6 bases short, with 16 bases between. Germline values: CDR1 SEHNR, CDR2 FQNEAQ (reference sequence). The CDR3 DNA is TGTGCCAGCAGCGGCACGGGGCCCGCGGATGGCTACACCTTC. This codes for CASSGTGPADGYTF.

This clone appeared a few times. The gene calls are TRBV29-1 and TRBJ2-5, with 8 nucleotides matching TRBD1. With 7 bases clipped from V and 1 base from J, the junction kept 5 bases outside the gene matches. The CDR3 length is 13 residues. The V gene's germline CDR1 is SQVTM and CDR2 ANQGSEA. The CDR3 bases are TGCAGCGCGCTTACAGGGGGCCAAGAGACCCAGTACTTC. The encoded protein is CSALTGGQETQYF.

The genes are TRBV7-2 and TRBJ2-2; 8 bases match TRBD2. The length of the CDR3 is 14 residues. J lost 6 bases, V lost 11 bases, and 11 bases had no gene match. Germline V lookup: CDR1 SGHTA, CDR2 FQGNSA. CDR3 sequence reads: CADNAGGFAGELFF. The CDR3 bases are TGTGCCGACAATGCGGGGGGCTTCGCCGGGGAGCTGTTTTTT.

The chain recombines TRBV30 with TRBJ2-6; D unresolved. The germline gives CDR1 GTSNPN, CDR2 SVGIG (reference sequence). This CDR3 is 15 amino acids long. V lost 2 bases to trimming and J lost 0 bases, with 8 bases between them. The CDR3 here is CAWSSDSSGANVLTF. CDR3 coding DNA: TGTGCCTGGAGTTCAGATAGCTCTGGGGCCAACGTCCTGACTTTC.

This sequence joins TRBV2 and TRBJ2-5; D tentatively reads TRBD1 or TRBD2 (5 bases each). The CDR3 extends over 14 amino acids. Germline V gene lookup returns CDR1 SNHLY and CDR2 FYNNEI. V lost 7 bases to trimming and J lost 5 bases, with 17 bases between them. Here the CDR3 DNA reads TGTGCCAGCAACCTCCAAGGGACGCGGGAGACCCAGTACTTC. Protein sequence: CASNLQGTRETQYF.

This chain connects TRBV30 to TRBJ2-7; TRBD1 agrees at 7 bases. The junction had 6 bases not matched to a gene; V was cut back by 2 bases and J by 5 bases. The CDR3 contains 13 residues. Germline V CDR1 and CDR2: GTSNPN, SVGIG (reference sequence). The CDR3 protein is CAWSIDREDEQYF. CDR3 coding DNA: TGTGCCTGGAGTATAGACAGGGAAGACGAGCAGTACTTC. Filled out from reference TRBV30 and TRBJ2-7, the complete variable domain reads SQTIHQWPATLVQPVGSPLSLECTVEGTSNPNLYWYRQAAGRGLQLLFYSVGIGQISSEVPQNLSASRPQDRQFILSSKKLLLSDSGFYLCAWSIDREDEQYFGPGTRLTVT.

The rearrangement links TRBV30 to TRBJ2-5; unclear D gene. The ends were cut back, 3 bases at V and 5 bases at J, with 4 bases in the middle. This CDR3 has 10 residues. Germline loops: CDR1 GTSNPN, CDR2 SVGIG (reference sequence). This chain's CDR3 is CAWRRETQYF. For the CDR3, the DNA is TGTGCCTGGAGGCGGGAGACCCAGTACTTC.

The genes are TRBV30 and TRBJ2-7; D gene ambiguous. Germline V gives CDR1 GTSNPN, CDR2 SVGIG (reference sequence). V lost 5 bases and J lost 4, with 15 bases in between. This CDR3 comprises 13 residues. The CDR3 sequence is CAWVASLGYEQYF. The CDR3 DNA follows: TGTGCCTGGGTTGCAAGTTTGGGGTACGAGCAGTACTTC. The variable domain in full, with the rest retrieved from reference TRBV30 and TRBJ2-7, is SQTIHQWPATLVQPVGSPLSLECTVEGTSNPNLYWYRQAAGRGLQLLFYSVGIGQISSEVPQNLSASRPQDRQFILSSKKLLLSDSGFYLCAWVASLGYEQYFGPGTRLTVT.

V usage is TRBV4-2 and J usage is TRBJ2-3, with TRBD2 matching 8 bases. The CDR3 spans 16 residues. V dropped 4 bases and J dropped 5; count of bases not matched to a gene: 11. CDR1 is LGHNA, CDR2 YNFKEQ, per germline. Here the CDR3 reads CASSLPPGGAEDTQYF. CDR3 DNA sequence: TGTGCCAGCAGCCTCCCCCCCGGGGGGGCCGAAGATACGCAGTATTTT.

V and J are TRBV4-1 and TRBJ1-1; D gene ambiguous. CDR3 size: 15 residues. The V and J ends lost 1 base and 5 bases respectively, with 14 bases between them. CDR1 MGHRA and CDR2 YSYEKL come from the germline V gene. Written as DNA, the CDR3 is TGCGCCAGCAGCCAAGGATGGGGAGAGGAGACTGAAGCTTTCTTT. This codes for CASSQGWGEETEAFF.

For the CDR3, the DNA is TGTGCCAGCAGTACAGGGGTCTCTGAGACCCAGTACTTC. This gives the protein CASSTGVSETQYF. The chain is built from TRBV5-6 and TRBJ2-5; 7 bases are a match to TRBD1. This CDR3 has 13 amino acids. V shed 5 bases, J shed 5 bases, and the junction held 6 bases outside the gene matches. The germline gives CDR1 SGHDT, CDR2 YYEEEE.

The chain uses TRBV27 and TRBJ2-1, with D possibly being TRBD2 (5 bases). Germline V gene sequence: CDR1 MNHEY, CDR2 SMNVEV (reference sequence). This CDR3 region has 14 residues. V was clipped by 2 bases and J by 3 bases, with 8 bases between them. The CDR3: CASSLEGYYNEQFF. DNA for the CDR3: TGTGCCAGCAGTTTAGAGGGATACTACAATGAGCAGTTCTTC.

The chain combines TRBV10-3 with TRBJ2-7, with TRBD1 as a possible D gene (5 bases). V was clipped by 6 bases and J by 3 bases, with 9 bases between them. This CDR3 is built from 12 residues. Germline CDR1 and CDR2: ENHRY and SYGVKD. CDR3 amino acids: CAISDGHYEQYF. The CDR3 DNA reads TGTGCCATCAGCGACGGACACTACGAGCAGTACTTC.

This chain links TRBV2 with TRBJ2-7, with D possibly TRBD1 on 5 matching bases. This CDR3 comprises 12 residues. Germline V gene sequence: CDR1 SNHLY, CDR2 FYNNEI. The V end was cut by 8 bases, the J end by 2 bases, with 10 bases between. The CDR3, as DNA: TGTGCCAGCGCAGGACAAGCCTACGAGCAGTACTTC. This codes for CASAGQAYEQYF.

This clone was observed a few times. This chain links TRBV5-6 with TRBJ2-7; D perhaps matches TRBD2 (5 bases). Germline values: CDR1 SGHDT, CDR2 YYEEEE. This CDR3 contains 13 residues. The ends were cut back, 4 bases at V and 2 bases at J, with 10 bases in the middle. The CDR3 loop is CASSPRVPYEQYF. The CDR3 nucleotides read TGTGCCAGCAGCCCGAGGGTTCCCTACGAGCAGTACTTC.

The rearrangement links TRBV9 to TRBJ1-1; maybe TRBD1 (6 bases). The CDR3 contains 17 residues. V lost 0 bases and J 1 base, leaving 16 bases between the germline ends. Germline V gene sequence: CDR1 SGDLS, CDR2 YYNGEE. The DNA of the CDR3 is TGTGCCAGCAGCGTAGATGACGGGGGCGGTTCGAACACTGAAGCTTTCTTT. Protein product: CASSVDDGGGSNTEAFF.

The CDR3 region is CASSPAIHEQYF. CDR3 coding DNA: TGTGCCAGCTCACCAGCGATCCACGAGCAGTACTTC. V gene TRBV18 combines with J gene TRBJ2-7; D uncertain. The CDR3 sequence is 12 residues long. V lost 2 bases and J lost 5, with 7 bases in between. The germline V gene encodes CDR1 KGHSH and CDR2 LQKENI.

The chain couples TRBV5-6 to TRBJ1-4; no definite D call. Germline CDR1 and CDR2: SGHDT and YYEEEE. Trimming cost V 4 bases and J 4 bases, with 11 bases left between them. The CDR3 covers 14 residues. CDR3 protein: CASSPGSVNEKLFF. The CDR3 nucleotides read TGTGCCAGCAGCCCGGGGAGCGTTAATGAAAAACTGTTTTTT.

Here the CDR3 reads CASSSGTYGEQYF. In DNA form, the CDR3 reads TGTGCCAGCAGTAGCGGGACATACGGAGAGCAGTACTTC. The chain couples TRBV27 to TRBJ2-7; D perhaps matches TRBD2 (7 bases). The germline V gene has CDR1 MNHEY and CDR2 SMNVEV (reference sequence). Trimming took off 5 bases at V and 7 bases at J, with 15 bases between the two ends. The CDR3 is made up of 13 amino acids.

The rearrangement uses TRBV4-3 and TRBJ1-6, with D hard to call. Trimming removed 4 bases from V and 5 bases from J, with 15 bases in between. This CDR3 has 16 residues. The germline V gene has CDR1 LGHNA and CDR2 YSLEER. The chain's CDR3 is CASSLVLGRDNSPLHF. The CDR3 DNA is TGCGCCAGCAGCCTAGTACTCGGGCGGGATAATTCACCCCTCCACTTT.

This clone showed up just a few times. This sequence joins TRBV30 and TRBJ1-5; 7 nucleotides line up with TRBD1. Per germline, CDR1 GTSNPN and CDR2 SVGIG (reference sequence). CDR3 size: 12 residues. V lost 1 base, J lost 10 bases, and 4 bases stayed unmatched. CDR3 DNA: TGTGCCTGGAGTGGGCAGGGGGGCCCCCAGCATTTT. Translated: CAWSGQGGPQHF.

The chain links TRBV5-1 to TRBJ2-2, with a possible D match to TRBD1 (6 bases). Germline CDR1 is SGHRS and CDR2 is YFSETQ. The CDR3 has 17 amino acids. V was shortened by 4 bases and J by 0 bases, with 16 bases between the two germline ends. The CDR3 nucleotides read TGCGCCAGCAGCCTCGAGGGGGTAGTATCGAACACCGGGGAGCTGTTTTTT. Translated, it gives CASSLEGVVSNTGELFF.

The chain recombines TRBV7-9 with TRBJ2-3, with D possibly being TRBD2 (6 bases). Trimming cost V 4 bases and J 2 bases, with 10 bases left between them. In germline, CDR1 is SEHNR, CDR2 FQNEAQ (reference sequence). The CDR3 has 14 residues. The CDR3 spells CASSYWGLTDTQYF. CDR3 bases: TGTGCCAGCAGCTACTGGGGACTCACAGATACGCAGTATTTT.

This chain connects TRBV23-1 to TRBJ1-3, with 10 bases identical to TRBD1. TRBV23-1 is recorded as an ORF, its role being uncertain. After removal of 2 bases from V and 5 bases from J, the junction contained 9 bases not matched to a gene. The CDR3 has 17 residues. CDR3 sequence (DNA): TGCGCCAGCAGTCAAGAATCGGGACAGGGGATGAGAAACACCATATATTTT. Amino acid sequence: CASSQESGQGMRNTIYF.